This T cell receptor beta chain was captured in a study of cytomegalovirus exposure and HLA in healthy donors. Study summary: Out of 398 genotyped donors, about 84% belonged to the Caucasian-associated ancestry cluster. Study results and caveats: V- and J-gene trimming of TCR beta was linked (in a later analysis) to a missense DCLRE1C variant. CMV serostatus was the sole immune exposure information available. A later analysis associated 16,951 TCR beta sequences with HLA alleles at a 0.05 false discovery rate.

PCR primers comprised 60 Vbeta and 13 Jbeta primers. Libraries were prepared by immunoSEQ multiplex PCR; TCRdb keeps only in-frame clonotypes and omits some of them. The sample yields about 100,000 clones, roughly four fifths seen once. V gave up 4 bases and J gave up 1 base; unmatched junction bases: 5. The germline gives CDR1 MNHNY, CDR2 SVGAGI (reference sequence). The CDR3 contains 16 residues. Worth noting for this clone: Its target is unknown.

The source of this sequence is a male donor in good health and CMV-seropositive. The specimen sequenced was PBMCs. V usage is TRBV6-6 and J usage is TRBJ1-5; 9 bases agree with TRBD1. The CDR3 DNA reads TGTGCCAGCAGTTTAGAACAGGGGGCGAGCAATCAGCCCCAGCATTTT. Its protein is CASSLEQGASNQPQHF.